The present T cell receptor (beta chain) was sequenced within a study of blood T cell repertoires in COVID-19 (dated by TCRdb to about 2020). For the wider study: Samples covering the acute and convalescent phases of COVID-19 were provided by collaborators in the United States, Italy and Spain. The samples were drawn from two sources: the first 160 participants of the ongoing ImmuneRACE study, and 950 to 1,500 subjects contributed by 6 global collaborators. The prospective study material was composed of cDNA or gDNA derived from T cells, B-cell-depleted T cells, or PBMCs. The repertoires were made available in a free public database intended to serve as a resource for research on the immune response to SARS-CoV-2. Nearly every sample came with metadata listing a de-identified subject ID, COVID-19 status, age in years and sex. Where HLA class I and class II types were available, the types were taken from metadata supplied by the sample provider, not from assay-based typing. The dataset comprised deeply sampled blood TCRbeta repertoires from subjects exposed to, actively infected with, or recovered from COVID-19.

The immunoSEQ Assay, a bias-controlled multiplex PCR, was used to amplify TCRbeta CDR3 regions from genomic DNA. The published analysis was carried out like this. Nucleated cell counts per sample were estimated from amplification of reference gene primers within the assay. Sequence reads were collapsed and filtered to measure the absolute abundance of every unique TCRbeta CDR3 rearrangement. Productive Simpson clonality was computed per sample as the square root of Simpson's diversity index over productive rearrangements. In TCRdb, the immuneACCESS table is reduced to in-frame sequences with V and J assigned. These tables do not hold every clone; where another copy was compared, an unresolved V gene accounts for under half, and the others remain unexplained. That table gives V, J and clone size, and the DNA gave D and trimming. The sample table records approximately 190,000 clones; roughly 86% of these occur just once. The top ten hold roughly 5.3% of the sample.

The CDR3 measures 14 amino acids from cysteine to phenylalanine. Left in the record is the CDR3 DNA by itself, 42 bases read in frame from the first base. The germline V gene sets CDR1 to MDHEN and CDR2 to SYDVKM. Germline trimming amounts to 4 bases on V and 6 bases on J, with 8 as the count of junction bases outside the gene matches. Concerning this clone: The antigen this receptor binds is unknown. It has no much larger one-base neighbor in the sample; base qualities were not kept.

Findings and caveats that apply to the study as a whole: The quantity of clinical and demographic metadata differed by source and by participant and was supplied without curation.

The collaborating institutions used their own protocols to collect whole blood in K2EDTA tubes. Collaborator samples were shipped for TCRbeta analysis as frozen whole blood, isolated PBMCs, or DNA extracted from either sample type. The chain joins TRBV28 to TRBJ1-2, and TRBD1 matches 7 of the central bases. The specimen was peripheral blood. This receptor was identified in a woman aged 70 to 79 with active or convalescent COVID-19. The DNA sequence follows: TGTGCCAGCAGTTCTCAGGGGGTCGCAAATGGCTACACCTTC. Its coded protein is CASSSQGVANGYTF.